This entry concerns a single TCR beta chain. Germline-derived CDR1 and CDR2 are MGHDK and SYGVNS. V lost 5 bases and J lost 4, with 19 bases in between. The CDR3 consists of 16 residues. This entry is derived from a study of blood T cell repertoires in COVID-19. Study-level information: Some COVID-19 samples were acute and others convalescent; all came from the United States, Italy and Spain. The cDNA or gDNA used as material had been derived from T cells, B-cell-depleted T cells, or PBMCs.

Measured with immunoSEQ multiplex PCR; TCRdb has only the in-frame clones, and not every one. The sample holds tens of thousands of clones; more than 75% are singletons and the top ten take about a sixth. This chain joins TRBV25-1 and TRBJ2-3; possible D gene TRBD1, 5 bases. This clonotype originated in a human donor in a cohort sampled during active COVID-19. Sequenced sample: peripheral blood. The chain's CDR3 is CASSKRGSGSADTQYF. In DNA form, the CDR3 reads TGTGCCAGCAGTAAAAGGGGTTCCGGAAGCGCAGATACGCAGTATTTT.